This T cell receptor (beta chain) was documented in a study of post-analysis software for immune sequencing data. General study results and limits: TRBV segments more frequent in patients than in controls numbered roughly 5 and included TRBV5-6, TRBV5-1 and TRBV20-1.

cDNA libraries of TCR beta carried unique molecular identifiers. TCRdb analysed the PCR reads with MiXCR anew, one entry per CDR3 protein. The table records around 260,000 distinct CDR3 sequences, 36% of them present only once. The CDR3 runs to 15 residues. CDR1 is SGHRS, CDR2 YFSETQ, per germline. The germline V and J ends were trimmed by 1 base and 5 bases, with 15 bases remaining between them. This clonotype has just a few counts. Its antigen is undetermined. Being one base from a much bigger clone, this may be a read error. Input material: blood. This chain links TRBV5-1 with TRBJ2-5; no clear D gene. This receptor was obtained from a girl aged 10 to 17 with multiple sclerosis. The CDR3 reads CASSLQIPRSETQYF. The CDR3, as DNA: TGCGCCAGCAGCTTGCAGATCCCCAGGAGTGAGACCCAGTACTTC.